This T cell receptor (beta chain) originates from a study of blood T cell repertoires in COVID-19 (TCRdb year 2020). Some background on the complete study: Samples covering the acute and convalescent phases of COVID-19 were provided by collaborators in the United States, Italy and Spain. The prospective study material was composed of cDNA or gDNA derived from T cells, B-cell-depleted T cells, or PBMCs. The dataset comprised deeply sampled blood TCRbeta repertoires from subjects exposed to, actively infected with, or recovered from COVID-19. The repertoires were made available in a free public database intended to serve as a resource for research on the immune response to SARS-CoV-2. Samples came from the ongoing ImmuneRACE study (first 160 participants) plus 1,254 subjects from 6 global collaborators. Sample metadata almost always included a de-identified subject ID, COVID-19 status, age in years and sex. Where available, HLA class I and class II types were obtained from metadata supplied by the sample provider rather than from assay-based typing. What the research found in general, with its limitations: The quantity of clinical and demographic metadata differed by source and by participant and was supplied without curation.

From the cysteine up to the phenylalanine, the CDR3 has a length of 12 residues. Left in the record is the CDR3 DNA by itself, 36 bases read in frame from the first base. The germline ends are 10 bases apart after V is trimmed by 1 base and J by 10 bases. Sequences MGHRA (CDR1) and YSYEKL (CDR2) are obtained from the germline V gene. TCRbeta CDR3 regions were amplified from genomic DNA by means of the immunoSEQ Assay, a bias-controlled multiplex PCR. The authors processed their data as follows. The number of nucleated cells in each sample was estimated by amplification of reference gene primers within the assay. Sequence reads were collapsed and filtered to measure the absolute abundance of every unique TCRbeta CDR3 rearrangement. For each sample, productive Simpson clonality was calculated by taking the square root of Simpson's diversity index across productive rearrangements. Held by TCRdb, this immuneACCESS table contains in-frame sequences only and omits some clones. Under half of the omission traces to an unresolved V gene where checked; the cause of the rest is unknown. That table is the source of V, J and clone size, and D and trimming were worked out from the DNA. This sample holds over 200,000 clones; roughly nine tenths were observed only once. Roughly 0.69% of the sample is taken by the ten largest.

Each collaborating institution followed its own protocols to collect whole blood in K2EDTA tubes. For TCRbeta analysis, collaborator samples were shipped as frozen whole blood, as isolated PBMCs, or as DNA extracted from either sample type. With regard to this clone: The target of this receptor is not known. No quality values exist for individual bases; no much larger clone is one base distant. This same CDR3 is encoded by further DNA sequences in the sample.

Sequenced material: peripheral blood. This TCR was recovered from a man in his forties with acute or convalescent COVID-19. The chain employs TRBV4-1 and TRBJ1-1, and possibly TRBD1, on 5 matching bases. Read as DNA, the sequence is TGCGCCAGCAGCCAAGGGGGGGGACGAGCTTTCTTT. It translates to CASSQGGGRAFF.